Below, 24 T cell receptor beta chains from the same sample are listed, as sequenced in a study of T cells of healthy individuals. TCRdb reprocessed the 5' RACE reads with MiXCR, giving one entry per CDR3 protein. The table records about 57,000 distinct CDR3 sequences, 15% to 20% of them present only once. Receptors originate from a human donor in good health.

This sequence joins TRBV20-1 and TRBJ1-5; D is uncertain. The V gene lost 0 bases and the J gene lost 9 bases, with 12 bases spanning the gap. CDR1 is DFQATT and CDR2 is SNEGSKA in the germline V gene (reference sequence). The CDR3 loop spans 13 amino acids. The CDR3 here is CSARETVAGPQHF. The CDR3 DNA follows: TGCAGTGCTAGAGAGACGGTCGCGGGGCCCCAGCATTTT.

This clonotype came up many times. The gene calls are TRBV7-2 and TRBJ2-3; D is perhaps TRBD1 (5 bases). The V and J ends lost 4 bases and 9 bases respectively, with 11 bases between them. Germline values: CDR1 SGHTA, CDR2 FQGNSA. This CDR3 contains 12 residues. CDR3 sequence: CASSSQGKTQYF. The CDR3 bases are TGTGCCAGCAGCTCGCAGGGAAAGACGCAGTATTTT.

This clonotype was picked up a small number of times. V and J are TRBV7-3 and TRBJ2-3; 8 bases match TRBD2. The CDR3 has 15 amino acids. The junction had 5 bases not matched to a gene; V was cut back by 5 bases and J by 1 base. Per the germline V gene, CDR1 is SGHTA and CDR2 is FQGTGA. CDR3 coding DNA: TGTGCCAGCAGCACCAGCGGGGGAGGCACAGATACGCAGTATTTT. It specifies CASSTSGGGTDTQYF.

This chain uses TRBV28 with TRBJ1-1; TRBD1 matches 7 bases. The ends lost 5 bases at V and 0 bases at J; junction bases unmatched: 6. There are 15 residues in the CDR3. Germline CDR1 reads MDHEN; CDR2 reads SYDVKM. The CDR3: CASSPGQRLNTEAFF. For the CDR3, the DNA is TGTGCCAGCAGTCCGGGACAGCGATTGAACACTGAAGCTTTCTTT.

J is TRBJ2-1 and V is TRBV28; TRBD2 aligns across 10 bases. Germline CDR1 and CDR2: MDHEN and SYDVKM. CDR3 size: 15 residues. With V trimmed by 7 bases and J by 2 bases, 5 bases remained unmatched. Here the CDR3 DNA reads TGTGCCAGCACCCCAAGCGGGGGGGCCTACAATGAGCAGTTCTTC. Its protein is CASTPSGGAYNEQFF.

Worth noting for this clonotype: A much larger clonotype is one base distant, so this may be a read error. V gene TRBV11-2 combines with J gene TRBJ2-3, with 8 positions matching TRBD2. Germline loops: CDR1 SGHAT, CDR2 FQNNGV. The CDR3 is 15 residues long. V shed 6 bases, J shed 3 bases, and the junction held 8 bases outside the gene matches. Written as DNA, the CDR3 is TGTGCCAGCAGGCAAGCGGGAGTGGGTACAGATACGCAGTATTTT. Its protein product is CASRQAGVGTDTQYF.

The V gene is TRBV20-1, the J gene TRBJ2-5; D may be TRBD1 (7 bases). The CDR3 length is 14 residues. The germline V and J ends were trimmed by 5 bases and 5 bases, with 18 bases remaining between them. CDR1 DFQATT and CDR2 SNEGSKA come from the germline V gene (reference sequence). The CDR3 here is CSAGGTVRMETQYF. The CDR3 coding sequence is TGCAGTGCTGGGGGGACAGTACGGATGGAGACCCAGTACTTC.

This clonotype has at least ten counts. V is TRBV7-8 and J is TRBJ2-1, with 7 bases identical to TRBD2. Per the germline V gene, CDR1 is SGHVS and CDR2 is FQNEAQ. The CDR3 consists of 15 residues. Germline trimming cut 1 base from V and 7 bases from J; bases unmatched to any gene: 7. The CDR3 bases are TGTGCCAGCAGCTTAGGAGCTAGCGGTGGGAATGAGCAGTTCTTC. Translating gives CASSLGASGGNEQFF.

This clonotype was detected only a few times. The chain links TRBV7-9 to TRBJ2-7; TRBD1 matches 7 bases. The CDR3 totals 20 residues. CDR1 is SEHNR, CDR2 FQNEAQ, per germline (reference sequence). The V segment lost 5 bases and the J segment 0 bases; nucleotides outside the gene matches: 22. The CDR3 DNA is TGTGCCAGCAGCCCAAACTTCACGGGACAGCCTCTGGGTGACTCCTACGAGCAGTACTTC. Its translation: CASSPNFTGQPLGDSYEQYF.

This clonotype was detected many times. The genes are TRBV7-2 and TRBJ2-7; 12 bases fit TRBD2. The CDR3 is 18 amino acids. CDR1 and CDR2 from the germline V gene are SGHTA and FQGNSA. Trimming at V came to 2 bases and at J to 0 bases, leaving 8 bases not matched to a gene. CDR3 protein: CASSLKTSGRVSSYEQYF. The CDR3 DNA follows: TGTGCCAGCAGCTTAAAGACTAGCGGGAGAGTATCCTCCTACGAGCAGTACTTC.

This clonotype was detected many times. V usage is TRBV29-1 and J usage is TRBJ2-3, with 12 nucleotides matching TRBD2. CDR1 SQVTM and CDR2 ANQGSEA come from the germline V gene. The CDR3 contains 14 residues. Trimming took 6 bases from V and 0 from J; bases not matched to a gene: 1. The CDR3 spells CSVGTSGSTDTQYF. DNA for the CDR3: TGCAGCGTCGGGACTAGCGGGAGCACAGATACGCAGTATTTT.

This clonotype was recorded many times. The chain links TRBV7-9 to TRBJ2-1; D possibly corresponds to TRBD2 (6 bases). The CDR3 sequence is 15 residues long. Germline assignment: CDR1 SEHNR and CDR2 FQNEAQ (reference sequence). V was trimmed by 1 base and J by 7 bases, leaving 14 bases between them. CDR3 sequence: CASSLGGAGWNEQFF. Here the CDR3 DNA reads TGTGCCAGCAGCTTAGGAGGGGCGGGGTGGAATGAGCAGTTCTTC.

The table lists this clonotype with a few counts. The chain carries TRBV19 and TRBJ2-2, with TRBD1 matching over 7 bases. From germline, CDR1 is LNHDA and CDR2 SQIVND (reference sequence). The V and J ends lost 6 bases and 4 bases, in that order; junction bases with no gene match: 5. The CDR3 is made up of 14 amino acids. In DNA form, the CDR3 reads TGTGCCAGTAGGAACGCAGGGGGCACCGGGGAGCTGTTTTTT. Translated, it gives CASRNAGGTGELFF. The variable domain in full, with the rest retrieved from reference TRBV19 and TRBJ2-2, is DGGITQSPKYLFRKEGQNVTLSCEQNLNHDAMYWYRQDPGQGLRLIYYSQIVNDFQKGDIAEGYSVSREKKESFPLTVTSAQKNPTAFYLCASRNAGGTGELFFGEGSRLTVL.

The V gene is TRBV6-1, the J gene TRBJ2-1; weak D call: TRBD2 (5 bases). CDR1 is MNHNS, CDR2 SASEGT, per germline. The ends were cut back, 5 bases at V and 6 bases at J, with 17 bases in the middle. The CDR3 runs 15 residues. DNA for the CDR3: TGTGCCAGCAGTCGCGCGGGCGCGTTGGTCAATGAGCAGTTCTTC. This encodes CASSRAGALVNEQFF.

The gene calls are TRBV7-2 and TRBJ2-3; weak D call: TRBD2 (6 bases). Germline V gene sequence: CDR1 SGHTA, CDR2 FQGNSA. V was pared by 3 bases and J by 4 bases, with 14 bases between. CDR3 length equals 15 residues. This CDR3 is CASSLGGIKSDTQYF. The CDR3 nucleotides read TGTGCCAGCAGCTTGGGCGGGATTAAGTCAGATACGCAGTATTTT.

At least ten counts were recorded for this clonotype. This sequence joins TRBV20-1 and TRBJ2-7, with TRBD1 as a possible D gene (6 bases). Germline V gene lookup returns CDR1 DFQATT and CDR2 SNEGSKA (reference sequence). This CDR3 has 15 amino acids. Trimming shortened V by 0 bases and J by 4 bases, and 16 bases separated the two germline ends. The CDR3 sequence is CSARDRGRGPYEQYF. Written as DNA, the CDR3 is TGCAGTGCTAGAGATAGGGGCAGGGGCCCGTACGAGCAGTACTTC.

This clonotype was detected a few times. The gene calls are TRBV11-2 and TRBJ1-1, with D possibly TRBD1 on 6 matching bases. Germline CDR1 and CDR2: SGHAT and FQNNGV. V shed 6 bases and J shed 11 bases, with 25 bases lying between them. This CDR3 contains 15 residues. The CDR3 loop is CASSSIAGVDGAAFF. DNA for the CDR3: TGTGCCAGCAGTTCCATAGCAGGGGTTGATGGTGCGGCTTTCTTT.

This clonotype showed up many times. The chain uses TRBV7-3 and TRBJ2-3; 10 bases fit TRBD2. Germline assignment: CDR1 SGHTA and CDR2 FQGTGA. With V trimmed by 9 bases and J by 6 bases, 9 bases remained unmatched. The CDR3 runs 14 residues. The CDR3 loop reads CASSGSGGPDTQYF. The CDR3 nucleotides are TGTGCCAGTTCGGGTAGCGGGGGGCCCGATACGCAGTATTTT.

The J gene is TRBJ1-1, the V gene TRBV7-9, with no clear D. V lost 8 bases, J lost 0 bases, and 7 bases lay in between. Germline CDR1 SEHNR, CDR2 FQNEAQ (reference sequence). The CDR3 consists of 12 residues. Written as DNA, the CDR3 is TGTGCCAGCCAGAGCTTGAACACTGAAGCTTTCTTT. Translating gives CASQSLNTEAFF.

The chain carries TRBV10-3 and TRBJ2-7; D is unresolved. The germline V gene has CDR1 ENHRY and CDR2 SYGVKD. There are 12 residues in the CDR3. The V end was cut by 3 bases, the J end by 0 bases, with 3 bases between. The CDR3 DNA is TGTGCCATCAGTGAATCCTCCTACGAGCAGTACTTC. As protein: CAISESSYEQYF.

CDR3 coding DNA: TGTGCCAGCGGGAAGACCTACAATGAGCAGTTCTTC. Amino acids: CASGKTYNEQFF. The chain employs TRBV6-2 or TRBV6-3 and TRBJ2-1; D ambiguous. Trimming pared 8 bases from V and 2 bases from J, leaving 7 bases between. The CDR3 has 12 residues. Germline V CDR1 and CDR2: MNHEY, SVGEGT.

This chain joins TRBV27 and TRBJ1-6, with unresolved D. This CDR3 has 13 amino acids. Trimming took 8 bases from V and 9 from J, leaving 14 bases between them. Germline CDR1 and CDR2: MNHEY and SMNVEV (reference sequence). The CDR3 here is CASASGLASPLHF. CDR3 DNA: TGTGCCAGCGCATCAGGACTGGCTTCACCCCTCCACTTT.

This clonotype was seen repeatedly, ten times or more. This sequence joins TRBV5-4 and TRBJ1-4; D gene ambiguous. The CDR3 loop spans 15 amino acids. CDR1 and CDR2 from the germline V gene are SGHNT and YYREEE (reference sequence). The germline V and J ends were trimmed by 5 bases and 1 base, with 12 bases remaining between them. CDR3 sequence reads: CASRDNGETNEKLFF. Here the CDR3 DNA reads TGTGCCAGCAGGGATAATGGGGAAACTAATGAAAAACTGTTTTTT.

The V call is TRBV7-9, the J call TRBJ2-1; D is unclear. This CDR3 has 11 amino acids. Deletions cut 2 bases from V and 7 bases from J, with 3 bases between. CDR1 SEHNR and CDR2 FQNEAQ come from the germline V gene (reference sequence). CDR3 bases: TGTGCCAGCAGCTTATTAAATGAGCAGTTCTTC. Its protein product is CASSLLNEQFF.